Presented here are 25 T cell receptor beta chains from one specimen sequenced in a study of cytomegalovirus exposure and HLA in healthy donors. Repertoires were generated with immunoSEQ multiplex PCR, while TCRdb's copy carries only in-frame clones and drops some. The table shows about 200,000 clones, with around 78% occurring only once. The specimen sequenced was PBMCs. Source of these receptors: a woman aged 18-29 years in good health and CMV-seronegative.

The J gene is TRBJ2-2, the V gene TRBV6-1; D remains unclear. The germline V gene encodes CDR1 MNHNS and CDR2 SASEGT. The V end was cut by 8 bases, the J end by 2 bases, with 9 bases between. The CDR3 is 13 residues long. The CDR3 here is CASSFGNTGELFF. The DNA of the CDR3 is TGTGCCAGCTCCTTCGGTAACACCGGGGAGCTGTTTTTT.

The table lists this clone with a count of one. As DNA, the CDR3 is TGTGCCAGCAGTGAAGCGAGGAATATCAAATGGAACACTGAAGCTTTCTTT. It encodes CASSEARNIKWNTEAFF. The chain employs TRBV6-1 and TRBJ1-1; D is ambiguous. Germline lookup yields CDR1 MNHNS and CDR2 SASEGT. V was shortened by 0 bases and J by 1 base, with 15 bases between the two germline ends. The CDR3 is made up of 17 amino acids.

In DNA form, the CDR3 reads TGTGCCATCAGTCCCTCGTGGGAGCAGTACTTC. Residues: CAISPSWEQYF. The gene calls are TRBV10-3 and TRBJ2-7, with D unresolved. The CDR3 loop spans 11 amino acids. Germline V CDR1 and CDR2: ENHRY, SYGVKD. The ends were cut back, 5 bases at V and 7 bases at J, with 9 bases in the middle.

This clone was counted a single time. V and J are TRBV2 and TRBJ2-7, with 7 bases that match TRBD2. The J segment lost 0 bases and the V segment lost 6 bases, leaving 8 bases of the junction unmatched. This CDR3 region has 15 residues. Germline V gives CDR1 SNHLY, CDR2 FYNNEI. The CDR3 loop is CASRWGLQSSYEQYF. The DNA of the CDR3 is TGTGCCAGCAGGTGGGGACTACAAAGCTCCTACGAGCAGTACTTC.

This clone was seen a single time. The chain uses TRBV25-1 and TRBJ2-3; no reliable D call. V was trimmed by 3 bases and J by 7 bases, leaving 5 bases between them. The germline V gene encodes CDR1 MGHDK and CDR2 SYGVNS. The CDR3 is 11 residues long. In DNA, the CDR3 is TGTGCCAGCAGTGAGCTAAATACGCAGTATTTT. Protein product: CASSELNTQYF.

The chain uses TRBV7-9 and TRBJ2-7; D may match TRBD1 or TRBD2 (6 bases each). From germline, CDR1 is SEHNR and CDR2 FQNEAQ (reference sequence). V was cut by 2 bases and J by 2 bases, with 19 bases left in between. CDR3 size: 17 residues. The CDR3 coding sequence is TGTGCCAGCAGCTTAATTGCCTGGGGGGCGGTCCCCTACGAGCAGTACTTC. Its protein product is CASSLIAWGAVPYEQYF.

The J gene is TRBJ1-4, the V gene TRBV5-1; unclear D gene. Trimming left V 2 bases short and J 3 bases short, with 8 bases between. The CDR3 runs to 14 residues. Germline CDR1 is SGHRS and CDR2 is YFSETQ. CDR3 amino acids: CASSLPGANEKLFF. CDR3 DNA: TGCGCCAGCAGCTTACCGGGTGCTAATGAAAAACTGTTTTTT.

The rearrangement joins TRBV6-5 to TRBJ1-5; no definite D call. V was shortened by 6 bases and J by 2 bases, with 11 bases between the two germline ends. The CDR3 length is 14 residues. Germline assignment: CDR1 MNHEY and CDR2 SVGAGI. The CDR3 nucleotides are TGTGCCAGCAGACAAGGACGGGGCAATCAGCCCCAGCATTTT. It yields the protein CASRQGRGNQPQHF.

CDR3 amino acids: CASSEAHGPVIYEQYF. The DNA of the CDR3 is TGTGCCAGCAGTGAAGCCCACGGCCCAGTAATATACGAGCAGTACTTC. The chain couples TRBV6-1 to TRBJ2-7; D gene ambiguous. CDR1 is MNHNS and CDR2 is SASEGT in the germline V gene. The CDR3 length is 16 residues. The V gene lost 0 bases and the J gene lost 4 bases, with 16 bases spanning the gap.

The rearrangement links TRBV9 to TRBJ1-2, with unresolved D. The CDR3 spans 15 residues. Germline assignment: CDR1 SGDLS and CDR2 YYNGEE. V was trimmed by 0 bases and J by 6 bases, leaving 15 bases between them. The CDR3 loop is CASSVGPGGNNGYTF. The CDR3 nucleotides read TGTGCCAGCAGCGTAGGTCCGGGTGGTAATAATGGCTACACCTTC.

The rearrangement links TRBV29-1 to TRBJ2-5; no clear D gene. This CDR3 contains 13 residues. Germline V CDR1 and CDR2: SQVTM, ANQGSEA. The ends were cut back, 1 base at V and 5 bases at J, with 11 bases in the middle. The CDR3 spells CSVEGGGIETQYF. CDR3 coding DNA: TGCAGCGTTGAAGGGGGTGGAATTGAGACCCAGTACTTC.

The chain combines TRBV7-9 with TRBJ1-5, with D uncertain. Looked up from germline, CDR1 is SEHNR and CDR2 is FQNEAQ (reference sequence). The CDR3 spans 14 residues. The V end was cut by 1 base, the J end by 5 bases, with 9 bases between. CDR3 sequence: CASSLGIMDQPQHF. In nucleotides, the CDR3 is TGTGCCAGCAGCTTAGGCATAATGGATCAGCCCCAGCATTTT. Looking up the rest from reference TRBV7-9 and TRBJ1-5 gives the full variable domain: DTGVSQNPRHKITKRGQNVTFRCDPISEHNRLYWYRQTLGQGPEFLTYFQNEAQLEKSRLLSDRFSAERPKGSFSTLEIQRTEQGDSAMYLCASSLGIMDQPQHFGDGTRLSIL.

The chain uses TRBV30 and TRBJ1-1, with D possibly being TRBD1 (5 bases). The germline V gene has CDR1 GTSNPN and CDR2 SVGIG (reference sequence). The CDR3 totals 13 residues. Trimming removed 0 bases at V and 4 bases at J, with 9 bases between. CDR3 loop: CAWSVSGVTEAFF. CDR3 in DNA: TGTGCCTGGAGTGTATCGGGGGTCACTGAAGCTTTCTTT.

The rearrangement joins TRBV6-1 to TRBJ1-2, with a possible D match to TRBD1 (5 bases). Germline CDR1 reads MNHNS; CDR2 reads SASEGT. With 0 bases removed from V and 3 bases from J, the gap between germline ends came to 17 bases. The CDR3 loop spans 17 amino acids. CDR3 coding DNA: TGTGCCAGCAGTGAAGCTTCGTCGGGGGACCGAGACTATGGCTACACCTTC. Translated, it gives CASSEASSGDRDYGYTF.

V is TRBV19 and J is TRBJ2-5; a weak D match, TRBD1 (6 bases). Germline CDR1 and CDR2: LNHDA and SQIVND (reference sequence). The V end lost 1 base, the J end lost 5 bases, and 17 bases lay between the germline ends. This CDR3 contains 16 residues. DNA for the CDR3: TGTGCCAGTAGTATAGGCGGCAGGGGCCGAGGGGAGACCCAGTACTTC. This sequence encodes CASSIGGRGRGETQYF.

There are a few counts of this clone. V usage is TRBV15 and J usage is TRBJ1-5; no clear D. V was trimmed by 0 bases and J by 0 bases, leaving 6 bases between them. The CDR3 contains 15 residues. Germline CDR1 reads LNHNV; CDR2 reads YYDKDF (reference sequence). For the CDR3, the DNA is TGTGCCACCAGCAGAGACGGGTATAGCAATCAGCCCCAGCATTTT. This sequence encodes CATSRDGYSNQPQHF. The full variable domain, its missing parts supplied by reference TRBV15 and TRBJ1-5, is DAMVIQNPRYQVTQFGKPVTLSCSQTLNHNVMYWYQQKSSQAPKLLFHYYDKDFNNEADTPDNFQSRRPNTSFCFLDIRSPGLGDTAMYLCATSRDGYSNQPQHFGDGTRLSIL.

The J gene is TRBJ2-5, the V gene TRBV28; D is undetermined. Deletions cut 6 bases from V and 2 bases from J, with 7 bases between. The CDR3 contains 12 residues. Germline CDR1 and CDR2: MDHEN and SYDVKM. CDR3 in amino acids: CASSSPQETQYF. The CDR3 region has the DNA TGTGCCAGCAGCTCGCCTCAAGAGACCCAGTACTTC.

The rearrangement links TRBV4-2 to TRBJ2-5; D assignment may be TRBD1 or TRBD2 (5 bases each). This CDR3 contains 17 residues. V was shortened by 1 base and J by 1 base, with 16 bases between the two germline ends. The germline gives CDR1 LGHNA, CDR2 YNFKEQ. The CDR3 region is CASSQGLGTASQETQYF. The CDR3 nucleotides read TGTGCCAGCAGCCAAGGGCTCGGGACCGCTTCCCAAGAGACCCAGTACTTC.

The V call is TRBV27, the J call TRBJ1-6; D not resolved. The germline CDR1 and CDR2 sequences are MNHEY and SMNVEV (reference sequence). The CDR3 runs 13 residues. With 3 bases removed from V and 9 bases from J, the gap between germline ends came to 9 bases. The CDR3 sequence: CASSFYSGSPLHF. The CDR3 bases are TGTGCCAGCAGTTTTTACTCGGGTTCACCCCTCCACTTT.

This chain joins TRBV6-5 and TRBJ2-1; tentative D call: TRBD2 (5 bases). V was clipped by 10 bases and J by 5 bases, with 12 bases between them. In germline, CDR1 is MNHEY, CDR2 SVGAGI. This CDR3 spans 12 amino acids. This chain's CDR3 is CATGGLDNEQFF. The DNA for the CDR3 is TGTGCCACCGGCGGACTTGACAATGAGCAGTTCTTC.

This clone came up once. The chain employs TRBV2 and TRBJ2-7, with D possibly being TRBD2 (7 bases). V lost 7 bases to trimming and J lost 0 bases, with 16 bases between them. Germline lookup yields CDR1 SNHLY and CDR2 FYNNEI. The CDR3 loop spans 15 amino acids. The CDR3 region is CASKFGGPASYEQYF. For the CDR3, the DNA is TGTGCCAGCAAATTCGGGGGGCCAGCCTCCTACGAGCAGTACTTC.

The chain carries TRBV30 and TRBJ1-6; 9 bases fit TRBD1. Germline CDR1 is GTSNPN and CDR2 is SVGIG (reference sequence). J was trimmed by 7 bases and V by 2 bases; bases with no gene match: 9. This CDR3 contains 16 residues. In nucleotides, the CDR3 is TGTGCCTGGAGTCGAGACAGGGGGGTAATCAATTCACCCCTCCACTTT. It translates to CAWSRDRGVINSPLHF.

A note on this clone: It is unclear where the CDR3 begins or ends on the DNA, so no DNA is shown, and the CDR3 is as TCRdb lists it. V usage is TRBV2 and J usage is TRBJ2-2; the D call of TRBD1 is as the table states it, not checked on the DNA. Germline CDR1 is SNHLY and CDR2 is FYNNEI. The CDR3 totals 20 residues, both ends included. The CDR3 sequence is CASSEVVRARVKGNTGELFF.

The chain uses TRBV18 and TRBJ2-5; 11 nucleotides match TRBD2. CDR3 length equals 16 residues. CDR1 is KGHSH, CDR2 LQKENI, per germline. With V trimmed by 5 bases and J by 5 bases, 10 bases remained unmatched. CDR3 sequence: CASSRLAGQATETQYF. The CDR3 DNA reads TGTGCCAGCTCAAGACTAGCGGGGCAAGCTACGGAGACCCAGTACTTC.

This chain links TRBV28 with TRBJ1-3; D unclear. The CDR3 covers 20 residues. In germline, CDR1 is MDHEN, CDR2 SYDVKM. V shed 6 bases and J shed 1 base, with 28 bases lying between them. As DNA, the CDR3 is TGTGCCAGCAGCCAGGCAGGTATCGGGCTAAATCCCAGGTCTGGAAACACCATATATTTT. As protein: CASSQAGIGLNPRSGNTIYF.